The source of this TCR beta chain is a study of blood T cell repertoires in COVID-19. The wider study: Sites across the United States, Italy and Spain contributed samples from acute and convalescent COVID-19.

Participants came from about two dozen US areas, aged roughly 18 to 90 years. Clinical history reported by participants formed the basis on which cohorts were assigned. Per the germline V gene, CDR1 is SGHDN and CDR2 is FVKESK. V gave up 4 bases and J gave up 4 bases, with 10 bases separating them. The CDR3 has 13 residues. In the study's own analysis: The assay estimated nucleated cells by amplifying reference gene primers. Here immunoSEQ multiplex PCR was the method, and the copy in TCRdb shows in-frame clones only, minus some. V and J calls and clone size are given by that table; D and trimming were obtained from the DNA. The profile shows about 240,000 clones, 75% to 90% of them singletons.

The chain employs TRBV14 and TRBJ2-5; no reliable D call. The sequence was obtained from a middle-aged woman with acute COVID-19. The sequenced material came from PBMCs or T cells enriched from blood (not recorded which). This CDR3 reads CASSPSSSETQYF. The CDR3 nucleotides read TGTGCCAGCAGCCCGTCGTCTTCAGAGACCCAGTACTTC.